The clone carrying this T cell receptor beta chain was recorded a few times. This CDR3 contains 14 residues. Germline-derived CDR1 and CDR2 are SGHTS and YDEGEE. Trimming pared 4 bases from V and 3 bases from J, leaving 11 bases between. The entry originates in a study of T cells in Graves' hyperthyroidism and ophthalmopathy. TCR beta CDR3 regions were amplified from RNA transcripts. The TCR CDR3 first-round RT-PCR relied on the HTBI primer set. TCRdb itself ran the multiplex PCR reads through MiXCR, one entry per CDR3 protein. This table holds around 430,000 distinct CDR3 sequences, 15% found once. The specimen was blood. This TCR was recovered from a woman under 40 with Graves' hyperthyroidism. The chain couples TRBV5-8 to TRBJ1-5; D is perhaps TRBD1 (6 bases). The CDR3 region has the DNA TGTGCCAGCAGCGCAGGACAGAACAATCAGCCCCAGCATTTT. It yields the protein CASSAGQNNQPQHF.